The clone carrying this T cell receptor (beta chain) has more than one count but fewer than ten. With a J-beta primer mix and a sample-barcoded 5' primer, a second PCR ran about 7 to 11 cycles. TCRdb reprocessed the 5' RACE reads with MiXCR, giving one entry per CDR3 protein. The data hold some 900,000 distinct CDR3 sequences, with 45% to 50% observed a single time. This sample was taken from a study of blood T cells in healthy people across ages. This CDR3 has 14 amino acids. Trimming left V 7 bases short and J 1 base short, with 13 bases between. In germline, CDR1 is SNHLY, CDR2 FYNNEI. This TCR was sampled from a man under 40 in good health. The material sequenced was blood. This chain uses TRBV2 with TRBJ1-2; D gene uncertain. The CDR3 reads CASTPSPDNYGYTF. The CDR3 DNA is TGTGCCAGCACCCCTTCGCCGGATAACTATGGCTACACCTTC.